Described below is a single TCR beta chain sequence and its context. Its antigen is still unknown. Time point in this sample: baseline, week 1 (first vaccination visit). Described treatment: pre-vaccination baseline after standard-of-care therapy. The data derive from a study of a mutant IDH1 vaccine in newly diagnosed glioma. About the study: Sex distribution of treated patients was around 62% male and approximately 38% female; mean age was roughly 37 years. Pretreatment consisted of radiotherapy, temozolomide, or both, with most receiving both. Overall study results and limits: Pseudoprogression seemed unrelated to changes in top peripheral T cell clonotypes. Vaccine-induced responses were seen in approximately 93% of patients, spanning several MHC alleles.

The repertoire was sequenced with immunoSEQ multiplex PCR; TCRdb's copy has only in-frame clones and lacks some. Here the sample spans under 65,000 clones, roughly 80% being singletons. This CDR3 is 13 amino acids long. The V end was cut by 4 bases, the J end by 4 bases, with 8 bases between. Germline V gives CDR1 KGHSH, CDR2 LQKENI. This chain uses TRBV18 with TRBJ1-3; D not certain. The sequence was obtained from a woman in her forties with glioma. The starting material was PBMCs, obtained from a glioma patient treated with radiotherapy, temozolomide or both. The CDR3 DNA sequence: TGTGCCAGCTCACTGGGTGCAGGAAACACCATATATTTT. It codes for CASSLGAGNTIYF.